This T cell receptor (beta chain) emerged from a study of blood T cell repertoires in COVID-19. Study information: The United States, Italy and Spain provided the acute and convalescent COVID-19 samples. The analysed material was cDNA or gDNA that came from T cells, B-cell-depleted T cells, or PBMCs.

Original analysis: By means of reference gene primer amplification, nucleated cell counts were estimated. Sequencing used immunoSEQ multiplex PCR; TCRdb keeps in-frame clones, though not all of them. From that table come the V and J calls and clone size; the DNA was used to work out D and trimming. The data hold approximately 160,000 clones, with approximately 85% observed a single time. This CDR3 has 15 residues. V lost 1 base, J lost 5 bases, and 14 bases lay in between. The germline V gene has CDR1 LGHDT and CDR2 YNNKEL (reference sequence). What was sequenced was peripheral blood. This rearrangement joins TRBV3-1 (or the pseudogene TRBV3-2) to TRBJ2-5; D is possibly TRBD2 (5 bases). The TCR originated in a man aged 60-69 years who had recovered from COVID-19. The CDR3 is CASSQGAGQVETQYF. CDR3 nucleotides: TGTGCCAGCAGCCAAGGGGCGGGCCAGGTCGAGACCCAGTACTTC.